Shown below are 30 T cell receptor beta chains from a single sample sequenced in a study of T-cell reconstitution after alpha-beta-depleted transplantation in children. The TCRbeta library was prepared with unique molecular identifiers. TCRdb analysed the PCR reads with MiXCR anew, one entry per CDR3 protein. The table has about 420,000 distinct CDR3 sequences, 11% seen once. This specimen consisted of PBMCs from the stem cell graft donor, obtained from the stem cell graft. The receptor set was obtained from a human donor who donated a stem cell graft to a child with acute myeloid leukemia.

There are many counts of this clonotype. The chain carries TRBV5-1 and TRBJ1-1, with 8 positions matching TRBD1. V lost 2 bases and J lost 6; bases outside the gene matches: 6. The CDR3 is made up of 14 amino acids. Germline values: CDR1 SGHRS, CDR2 YFSETQ. CDR3 in amino acids: CASSFAGGESEAFF. The CDR3 DNA follows: TGCGCCAGCAGCTTTGCAGGGGGCGAGTCTGAAGCTTTCTTT. Looking up the rest from reference TRBV5-1 and TRBJ1-1 gives the full variable domain: KAGVTQTPRYLIKTRGQQVTLSCSPISGHRSVSWYQQTPGQGLQFLFEYFSETQRNKGNFPGRFSGRQFSNSRSEMNVSTLELGDSALYLCASSFAGGESEAFFGQGTRLTVV.

The V gene is TRBV4-1, the J gene TRBJ2-2, with 7 positions matching TRBD2. The CDR3 is 16 residues long. J lost 4 bases, V lost 0 bases, and 5 bases had no gene match. The germline gives CDR1 MGHRA, CDR2 YSYEKL. The CDR3 nucleotides read TGCGCCAGCAGCCAAGATTGGGAGGGTTTCACCGGGGAGCTGTTTTTT. This translates into CASSQDWEGFTGELFF.

The chain carries TRBV7-9 and TRBJ2-5; 9 bases are shared with TRBD1. The CDR3 loop spans 13 amino acids. The V gene end was trimmed by 5 bases and the J gene end by 6 bases; junction bases not matched to a gene: 4. From germline, CDR1 is SEHNR and CDR2 FQNEAQ (reference sequence). This CDR3 is CASSTGGEKTQYF. CDR3 nucleotides: TGTGCCAGCAGCACAGGGGGCGAAAAGACCCAGTACTTC.

This clonotype was detected only a few times. The CDR3 bases are TGTGCCAGCAGTTTAGGGACCTACAATCAGCCCCAGCATTTT. As protein: CASSLGTYNQPQHF. V gene TRBV12-3 or TRBV12-4 combines with J gene TRBJ1-5; no firm D call. CDR3 size: 14 residues. Trimming left V 1 base short and J 3 bases short, with 7 bases between.

V is TRBV6-1 and J is TRBJ2-4; 11 bases line up with TRBD2. CDR3 length equals 17 residues. Germline lookup yields CDR1 MNHNS and CDR2 SASEGT. V lost 6 bases and J lost 0; bases outside the gene matches: 7. The CDR3 DNA sequence: TGTGCCAGCAGGGCTAGCGGGGGGAACCTAGCCAAAAACATTCAGTACTTC. Protein: CASRASGGNLAKNIQYF.

Details on this clonotype: Possible read error: a much larger clone is one base away. This rearrangement joins TRBV10-2 to TRBJ2-5, with D unclear. Germline-derived CDR1 and CDR2 are WSHSY and SAAADI. The length of the CDR3 is 14 residues. The CDR3 reads CAGSEPAEQETQYF. CDR3 bases: TGCGCCGGCAGTGAGCCCGCGGAGCAAGAGACCCAGTACTTC.

This chain uses TRBV6-5 with TRBJ2-3; maybe TRBD1 (7 bases). Germline V gene lookup returns CDR1 MNHEY and CDR2 SVGAGI. The CDR3 consists of 15 residues. Trimming left V 2 bases short and J 2 bases short, with 11 bases between. CDR3 sequence: CASSYRGTDTDTQYF. In nucleotides, the CDR3 is TGTGCCAGCAGTTACCGCGGGACAGACACAGATACGCAGTATTTT.

This clonotype was seen only a few times. The CDR3 loop is CASSLFGNPDYGYTF. Written as DNA, the CDR3 is TGCGCCAGCAGCTTATTTGGGAACCCAGACTATGGCTACACCTTC. The rearrangement uses TRBV5-1 and TRBJ1-2, with D unclear. Deletions cut 2 bases from V and 3 bases from J, with 14 bases between. The CDR3 runs 15 residues. The germline V gene has CDR1 SGHRS and CDR2 YFSETQ.

This chain links TRBV28 with TRBJ2-7; no definite D call. The germline gives CDR1 MDHEN, CDR2 SYDVKM. The CDR3 is made up of 15 amino acids. With 2 bases removed from V and 2 bases from J, the gap between germline ends came to 13 bases. The CDR3 region has the DNA TGTGCCAGCAGTTTAAGGACCCGATATCCCTACGAGCAGTACTTC. Translated: CASSLRTRYPYEQYF.

At least ten counts were recorded for this clonotype. V gene TRBV6-5 combines with J gene TRBJ2-5; TRBD2 matches at 10 bases. This CDR3 has 14 amino acids. CDR1 MNHEY and CDR2 SVGAGI come from the germline V gene. The V gene end was trimmed by 8 bases and the J gene end by 5 bases; junction bases not matched to a gene: 8. The CDR3 loop is CASCLAGERETQYF. The CDR3 nucleotides are TGTGCCAGCTGCCTAGCGGGAGAGAGGGAGACCCAGTACTTC.

This clonotype was detected only a few times. V gene TRBV10-3 combines with J gene TRBJ1-2; 7 nucleotides line up with TRBD1. CDR1 and CDR2 (germline): ENHRY, SYGVKD. V shed 7 bases, J shed 6 bases, and the junction held 8 bases outside the gene matches. The CDR3 loop spans 13 amino acids. DNA for the CDR3: TGTGCCATCAAGGCCACAGGGGAACATGGCTACACCTTC. It codes for CAIKATGEHGYTF.

The chain recombines TRBV12-3 or TRBV12-4 with TRBJ2-2; TRBD1 is a possible D gene (6 bases). V was clipped by 6 bases and J by 7 bases, with 15 bases between them. This CDR3 contains 14 residues. CDR3: CASRQRRGFGELFF. The CDR3 DNA reads TGTGCCAGCAGGCAACGTAGGGGGTTCGGGGAGCTGTTTTTT.

This clonotype occurred a few times. This chain joins TRBV5-6 and TRBJ2-1; TRBD2 matches at 8 bases. The CDR3 runs to 18 residues. V dropped 3 bases and J dropped 8; count of bases not matched to a gene: 19. CDR1 is SGHDT and CDR2 is YYEEEE in the germline V gene. The CDR3 nucleotides read TGTGCCAGCAGCTCCTTTTCCCCATTAGCGGGGTCAGTATATGAGCAGTTCTTC. Amino acids: CASSSFSPLAGSVYEQFF.

The sample holds many counts of this clonotype. The genes are TRBV5-1 and TRBJ1-2; perhaps TRBD1 as D (5 bases). Trimming took off 7 bases at V and 2 bases at J, with 9 bases between the two ends. Per the germline V gene, CDR1 is SGHRS and CDR2 is YFSETQ. The length of the CDR3 is 12 residues. The CDR3 reads CASGRDNYGYTF. CDR3 in DNA: TGCGCCAGCGGCAGGGACAACTATGGCTACACCTTC.

The chain links TRBV12-3 or TRBV12-4 to TRBJ2-7; TRBD2 aligns across 9 bases. This CDR3 has 17 amino acids. With 4 bases clipped from V and 6 bases from J, the junction kept 16 bases outside the gene matches. CDR3 sequence: CASSSIAGGTNYGEQYF. The CDR3 nucleotides are TGTGCCAGCAGTTCGATCGCGGGAGGGACAAACTATGGCGAGCAGTACTTC.

This chain links TRBV7-6 with TRBJ2-3; D is tentatively TRBD1 or TRBD2 (6 bases each). This CDR3 spans 16 amino acids. With 0 bases removed from V and 6 bases from J, the gap between germline ends came to 16 bases. Germline-derived CDR1 and CDR2 are SGHVS and FNYEAQ. DNA for the CDR3: TGTGCCAGCAGCTTAGCTGCCGGGGGCACAGGTGATACGCAGTATTTT. It yields the protein CASSLAAGGTGDTQYF. The full variable domain, rest sourced from reference TRBV7-6 and TRBJ2-3, is GAGVSQSPRYKVTKRGQDVALRCDPISGHVSLYWYRQALGQGPEFLTYFNYEAQQDKSGLPNDRFSAERPEGSISTLTIQRTEQRDSAMYRCASSLAAGGTGDTQYFGPGTRLTVL.

A few counts support this clonotype. The chain recombines TRBV7-2 with TRBJ1-4; D might be TRBD1 (6 bases). This CDR3 has 13 residues. Per germline, CDR1 SGHTA and CDR2 FQGNSA. Trimming removed 3 bases at V and 6 bases at J, with 8 bases between. The CDR3, as DNA: TGTGCCAGCAGCTTTGAGGGGGATGAAAAACTGTTTTTT. Protein sequence: CASSFEGDEKLFF.

On this clonotype: One end of the junction varies from germline; a read error may be responsible. The chain has TRBV7-2 and TRBJ1-6, with a tentative D call TRBD1 (6 bases). This CDR3 spans 14 amino acids. CDR1 and CDR2 (germline): SGHTA, FQGNSA. The CDR3 reads CASSFTGANPPLHF. DNA of the CDR3: TGTGCCAGCAGCTTCACGGGGGCTAATCCACCCCTCCACTTT.

V gene TRBV20-1 combines with J gene TRBJ2-3; D is ambiguous. The CDR3 extends over 14 amino acids. CDR1 is DFQATT and CDR2 is SNEGSKA in the germline V gene (reference sequence). Trimming stripped 3 bases from V and 1 base from J, with 11 bases between. The CDR3 sequence is CSASALDRTDTQYF. The CDR3 DNA is TGCAGTGCTAGTGCGCTAGACCGCACAGATACGCAGTATTTT.

This clonotype was observed a handful of times. One end of the junction fails to match germline, which may point to a read error. The chain employs TRBV12-3 or TRBV12-4 and TRBJ2-4, with D perhaps given as TRBD1 or TRBD2 (7 bases each). This CDR3 comprises 19 residues. The CDR3 here is CASCFFGLGQREAKNIQYF. Written as DNA, the CDR3 is TGTGCCAGCTGTTTTTTTGGGTTGGGACAGCGGGAAGCCAAAAACATTCAGTACTTC.

The gene calls are TRBV29-1 and TRBJ1-4; D possibly corresponds to TRBD1 (5 bases). CDR3 size: 15 residues. V shed 4 bases and J shed 0 bases, with 12 bases lying between them. Germline loops: CDR1 SQVTM, CDR2 ANQGSEA. The CDR3 region is CSVAGTPATNEKLFF. The CDR3 DNA follows: TGCAGCGTTGCCGGGACGCCCGCAACTAATGAAAAACTGTTTTTT.

This clonotype was observed many times. The chain carries TRBV4-2 and TRBJ2-2, with a possible D match to TRBD1 (6 bases). The CDR3 length is 16 residues. Germline assignment: CDR1 LGHNA and CDR2 YNFKEQ. V was cut by 0 bases and J by 2 bases, with 10 bases left in between. CDR3: CASSQEDRANTGELFF. The DNA of the CDR3 is TGTGCCAGCAGCCAAGAGGACAGAGCTAACACCGGGGAGCTGTTTTTT.

As DNA, the CDR3 is TGCAGTGCTCCGAGGGCCGTCGGGGAGACCCAGTACTTC. Its protein product is CSAPRAVGETQYF. The genes are TRBV20-1 and TRBJ2-5; D is perhaps TRBD2 (5 bases). V dropped 5 bases and J dropped 5 bases, with 15 bases sitting between them. Germline V lookup: CDR1 DFQATT, CDR2 SNEGSKA (reference sequence). This CDR3 comprises 13 residues.

This clonotype was seen just once. This chain connects TRBV3-1 to TRBJ2-4, with 8 bases matching TRBD2. The CDR3 is made up of 15 amino acids. V shed 1 base, J shed 5 bases, and the junction held 4 bases outside the gene matches. The germline gives CDR1 LGHDT, CDR2 YNNKEL (reference sequence). This CDR3 is CASSQAGGRQNIQYF. The CDR3 nucleotides are TGTGCCAGCAGCCAAGCGGGGGGGCGGCAAAACATTCAGTACTTC.

The table lists this clonotype with a few counts. V usage is TRBV6-2 or TRBV6-3 and J usage is TRBJ2-2, with D maybe TRBD1 (5 bases). From germline, CDR1 is MNHEY and CDR2 SVGEGT. The CDR3 loop spans 16 amino acids. The V and J ends lost 3 bases and 2 bases respectively, with 13 bases between them. The CDR3 nucleotides are TGTGCCAGCAGTTATCTGGGGCTAGATAACACCGGGGAGCTGTTTTTT. Amino acids: CASSYLGLDNTGELFF.

This clonotype was observed a handful of times. The gene calls are TRBV20-1 and TRBJ2-5, with no clear D. V was trimmed by 3 bases and J by 1 base, leaving 12 bases between them. The germline CDR1 and CDR2 sequences are DFQATT and SNEGSKA (reference sequence). This CDR3 comprises 14 residues. The CDR3, as DNA: TGCAGTGCTAGCCTCTCGGCAGGCCAAGAGACCCAGTACTTC. Translation gives CSASLSAGQETQYF.

This clonotype showed up just a few times. CDR3: CSVAEETQYF. As DNA, the CDR3 is TGCAGCGTTGCAGAAGAGACCCAGTACTTC. V is TRBV29-1 and J is TRBJ2-5; D gene unclear. The CDR3 extends over 10 amino acids. Germline CDR1 and CDR2: SQVTM and ANQGSEA. V was shortened by 4 bases and J by 3 bases, with 3 bases between the two germline ends.

This clonotype was counted a few times. The chain links TRBV5-1 to TRBJ2-4, with D unclear. V shed 2 bases and J shed 1 base, with 13 bases lying between them. The V gene's germline CDR1 is SGHRS and CDR2 YFSETQ. This CDR3 contains 16 residues. The CDR3 DNA sequence: TGCGCCAGCAGCTTAGGTGACGATGGGGCCAAAAACATTCAGTACTTC. The encoded protein is CASSLGDDGAKNIQYF.

This clonotype was found a few times. The V call is TRBV9, the J call TRBJ2-7; D is ambiguous. The CDR3 loop spans 15 amino acids. Germline V gene data show CDR1 as SGDLS and CDR2 as YYNGEE. The V end was cut by 3 bases, the J end by 5 bases, with 18 bases between. CDR3 amino acids: CASSGDWSGDDEQYF. The CDR3 DNA sequence: TGTGCCAGCAGCGGTGACTGGTCGGGTGACGACGAGCAGTACTTC.

The chain carries TRBV20-1 and TRBJ2-7, with TRBD1 matching over 8 bases. The V gene's germline CDR1 is DFQATT and CDR2 SNEGSKA (reference sequence). J lost 1 base, V lost 2 bases, and 1 base had no gene match. This CDR3 is 13 amino acids long. The CDR3 here is CSARQGASYEQYV. Here the CDR3 DNA reads TGCAGTGCTAGACAGGGGGCATCCTACGAGCAGTACGTC.